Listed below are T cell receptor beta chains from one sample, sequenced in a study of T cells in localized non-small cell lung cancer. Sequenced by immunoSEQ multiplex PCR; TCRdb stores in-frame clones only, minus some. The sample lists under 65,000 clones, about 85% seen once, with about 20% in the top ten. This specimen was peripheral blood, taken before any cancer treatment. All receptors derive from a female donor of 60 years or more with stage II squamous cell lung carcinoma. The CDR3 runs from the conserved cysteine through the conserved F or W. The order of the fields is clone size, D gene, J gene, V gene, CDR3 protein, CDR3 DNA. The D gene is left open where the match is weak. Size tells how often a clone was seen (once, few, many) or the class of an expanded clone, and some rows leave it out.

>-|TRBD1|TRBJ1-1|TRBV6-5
CARDREVYTEAFF
TGTGCCCGCGACAGGGAGGTTTACACTGAAGCTTTCTTT
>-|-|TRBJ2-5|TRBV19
CASSSWGPETQYF
TGTGCCAGTAGTAGCTGGGGCCCGGAGACCCAGTACTTC
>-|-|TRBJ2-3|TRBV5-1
CASSLAVTDTQYF
TGCGCCAGCAGCTTGGCAGTCACAGATACGCAGTATTTT
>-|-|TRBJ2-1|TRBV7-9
CASSLASAFGEQFF
TGTGCCAGCAGCTTAGCGTCGGCGTTCGGTGAGCAGTTCTTC
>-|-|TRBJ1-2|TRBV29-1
CSVHREGLGYTF
TGCAGCGTCCATAGGGAGGGGCTTGGCTACACCTTC
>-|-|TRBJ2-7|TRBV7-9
CASTSPAGYSYEQYF
TGTGCCAGCACCTCCCCGGCGGGTTACTCCTACGAGCAGTACTTC
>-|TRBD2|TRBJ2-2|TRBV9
CASSVGALAGGPTGELFF
TGTGCCAGCAGCGTAGGGGCTTTGGCGGGGGGTCCCACCGGGGAGCTGTTTTTT
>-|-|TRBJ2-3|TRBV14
CASSQDLGLDTQYF
TGTGCCAGCAGCCAAGATTTGGGTTTAGATACGCAGTATTTT
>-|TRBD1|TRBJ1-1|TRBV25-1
CASSAPDREATEAFF
TGTGCCAGCAGTGCCCCAGACAGGGAGGCGACTGAAGCTTTCTTT
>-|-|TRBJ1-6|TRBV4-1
CASSQDEGRGSPLHF
TGCGCCAGCAGCCAAGATGAGGGGCGGGGATCACCCCTCCACTTT
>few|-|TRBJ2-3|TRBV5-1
CASSLGWAREQYF
TGCGCCAGCAGCTTGGGGTGGGCTCGGGAGCAGTATTTT
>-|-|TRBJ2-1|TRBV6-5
CASSSAHLGTNEQFF
TGTGCCAGCAGCTCAGCGCATTTGGGTACCAATGAGCAGTTCTTC
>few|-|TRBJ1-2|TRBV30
CAWSPADGYTF
TGTGCCTGGAGCCCAGCAGATGGCTACACCTTC
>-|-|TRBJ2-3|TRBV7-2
CASSYQGGWGTDTQYF
TGTGCCAGCAGCTATCAAGGGGGGTGGGGCACAGATACGCAGTATTTT
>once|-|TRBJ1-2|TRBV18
CASSRGDRGYTF
TGTGCCAGCTCCCGTGGGGACCGGGGCTACACCTTC
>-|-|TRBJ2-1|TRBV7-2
CASSDYRAKFQFF
TGTGCCAGCAGCGACTACCGGGCCAAGTTCCAGTTCTTC
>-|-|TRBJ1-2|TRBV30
CAWSHPDRDNYGYTF
TGTGCCTGGAGTCATCCCGACAGAGATAACTATGGCTACACCTTC
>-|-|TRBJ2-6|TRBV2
CASSDDGRRVLTF
TGTGCCAGCAGTGATGATGGCAGAAGGGTCCTGACTTTC
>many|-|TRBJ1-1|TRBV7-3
CASSLQGRDTEAFF
TGTGCCAGCAGCTTGCAGGGGAGGGACACTGAAGCTTTCTTT
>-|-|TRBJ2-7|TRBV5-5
CASGRGRAYEQYF
TGTGCCAGCGGGCGGGGGCGAGCCTACGAGCAGTACTTC
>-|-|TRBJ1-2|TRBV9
CASSPSPGAQGYTF
TGTGCCAGCAGCCCCAGTCCGGGGGCGCAGGGCTACACCTTC
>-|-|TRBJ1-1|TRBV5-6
CASSPRAGRTEAFF
TGTGCCAGCAGCCCGCGGGCAGGGCGGACTGAAGCTTTCTTT
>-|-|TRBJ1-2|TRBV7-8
CASSLGVIWGYTF
TGTGCCAGCAGCTTGGGGGTTATTTGGGGCTACACCTTC
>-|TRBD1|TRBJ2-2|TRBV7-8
CASSSGTDTGELFF
TGTGCCAGCAGCTCCGGGACAGACACCGGGGAGCTGTTTTTT
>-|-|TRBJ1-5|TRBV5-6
CASSLRGRGYNQPQHF
TGTGCCAGCAGCTTGCGGGGGCGAGGTTACAATCAGCCCCAGCATTTT
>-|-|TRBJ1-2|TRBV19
CASSIEKGGNYGYTF
TGTGCCAGTAGTATAGAGAAAGGCGGAAACTATGGCTACACCTTC
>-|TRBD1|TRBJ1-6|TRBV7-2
CASTAPRQGYSPLHF
TGTGCCAGCACCGCGCCTAGACAGGGTTATTCACCCCTCCACTTT
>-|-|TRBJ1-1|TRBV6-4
CASSEQGNTEAFF
TGTGCCAGCAGTGAACAGGGGAACACTGAAGCTTTCTTT
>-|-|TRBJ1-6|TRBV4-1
CASSQGLVFNSPLHF
TGCGCCAGCAGCCAAGGACTTGTGTTTAATTCACCCCTCCACTTT
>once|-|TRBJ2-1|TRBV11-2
CASSLERSSYNEQFF
TGTGCCAGCAGCTTAGAACGGAGCTCCTACAATGAGCAGTTCTTC
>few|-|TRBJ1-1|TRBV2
CASRGVVGTEAFF
TGTGCCAGCAGAGGGGTAGTAGGCACTGAAGCTTTCTTT
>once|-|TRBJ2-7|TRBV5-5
CASSLSPASSYEQYF
TGTGCCAGCAGCTTGAGCCCAGCAAGCTCCTACGAGCAGTACTTC
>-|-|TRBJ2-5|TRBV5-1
CASSSLTGRETQYF
TGCGCCAGCAGCTCCTTGACAGGGAGGGAGACCCAGTACTTC
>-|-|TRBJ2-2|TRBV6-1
CASSEGMTGELFF
TGTGCCAGCAGTGAAGGGATGACCGGGGAGCTGTTTTTT
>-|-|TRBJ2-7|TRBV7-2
CASSLAGTAVSYEQYF
TGTGCCAGCAGCTTAGCGGGGACTGCTGTGTCCTACGAGCAGTACTTC
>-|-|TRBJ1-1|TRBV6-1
CASSLGALNTEAFF
TGTGCCAGCAGTTTAGGGGCCCTGAACACTGAAGCTTTCTTT
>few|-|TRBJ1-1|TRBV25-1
CASSVLNTEAFF
TGTGCCAGCAGTGTCCTGAACACTGAAGCTTTCTTT
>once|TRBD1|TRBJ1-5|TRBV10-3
CAIRRGQEDQPQHF
TGTGCCATCCGAAGGGGACAGGAGGATCAGCCCCAGCATTTT
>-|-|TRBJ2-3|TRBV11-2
CASSLERGPTDTQYF
TGTGCCAGCAGCTTAGAGCGGGGGCCCACAGATACGCAGTATTTT
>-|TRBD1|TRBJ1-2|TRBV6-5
CASSYNPDRVSPSYTF
TGTGCCAGCAGTTACAACCCGGACAGGGTATCCCCGAGCTACACCTTC
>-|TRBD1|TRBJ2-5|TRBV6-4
CASRVTGGGETQYF
TGTGCCAGCAGAGTTACAGGGGGTGGAGAGACCCAGTACTTC
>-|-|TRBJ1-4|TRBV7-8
CASSAQGRGEKLFF
TGTGCCAGCAGCGCACAGGGTAGAGGAGAAAAACTGTTTTTT
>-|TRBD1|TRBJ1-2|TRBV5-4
CASTSGGGGYTF
TGTGCCAGCACCTCAGGGGGCGGGGGCTACACCTTC
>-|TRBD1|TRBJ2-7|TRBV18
CASSSGPPGGPSSYEQYF
TGTGCCAGCTCCTCCGGACCACCAGGGGGTCCAAGCTCCTACGAGCAGTACTTC
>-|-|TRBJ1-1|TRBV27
CASSPQGGNTEAFF
TGTGCCAGCAGTCCTCAGGGAGGAAACACTGAAGCTTTCTTT
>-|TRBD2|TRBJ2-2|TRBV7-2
CASSSSGGRELFF
TGTGCCAGCAGCTCCTCGGGGGGGAGGGAGCTGTTTTTT
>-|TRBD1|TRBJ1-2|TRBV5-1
CASSKGTGEDGYTF
TGCGCCAGCAGCAAAGGGACAGGGGAGGATGGCTACACCTTC
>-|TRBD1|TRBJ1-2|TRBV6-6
CASSYGQGGTYGYTF
TGTGCCAGCAGTTACGGACAGGGCGGGACCTATGGCTACACCTTC
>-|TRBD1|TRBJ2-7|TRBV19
CASKLGDRSYEQYF
TGTGCCAGTAAACTGGGGGACAGGAGCTACGAGCAGTACTTC
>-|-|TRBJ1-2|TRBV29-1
CSVVKAGGRHGYTF
TGCAGCGTCGTTAAGGCCGGGGGGCGGCATGGCTACACCTTC
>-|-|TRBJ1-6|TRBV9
CASSVAPGRWDNSPLHF
TGTGCCAGCAGCGTAGCCCCGGGACGGTGGGATAATTCACCCCTCCACTTT
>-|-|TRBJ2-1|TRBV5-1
CASSSGRQGRDEQFF
TGCGCCAGCAGCTCGGGGAGACAGGGGAGGGATGAGCAGTTCTTC
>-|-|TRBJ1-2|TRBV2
CASSAPVRNYGYTF
TGTGCCAGCAGTGCCCCGGTACGAAATTATGGCTACACCTTC
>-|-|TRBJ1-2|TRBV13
CASSPEWVGGADGYTF
TGTGCCAGCAGCCCGGAGTGGGTCGGGGGGGCTGATGGCTACACCTTC
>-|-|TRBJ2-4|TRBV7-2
CASSPGRLKNIQYF
TGTGCCAGCAGCCCCGGACGGCTGAAAAACATTCAGTACTTC
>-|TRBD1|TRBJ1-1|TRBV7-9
CASSLWGTDTEAFF
TGTGCCAGCAGCTTATGGGGGACAGACACTGAAGCTTTCTTT
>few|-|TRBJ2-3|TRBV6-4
CASSDSNRATDTQYF
TGTGCCAGCAGTGACTCGAATAGGGCCACAGATACGCAGTATTTT